Below, 18 T cell receptor beta chains from the same sample are listed, as sequenced in a study of blood T cell repertoires in COVID-19. Produced via immunoSEQ multiplex PCR; TCRdb's table is partial and in-frame only. The table has some 320,000 clones, just under 90% seen once. The sample comprised peripheral blood. The receptors here all came from a woman aged 25 to 45 with COVID-19, enrolled during active disease.

A word on this clone: At one of its ends the junction is not consistent with the germline gene, which may arise from a read error. This chain links TRBV5-4 with TRBJ2-7, with TRBD2 identical over 7 bases. The CDR3 totals 11 residues. Germline V gene sequence: CDR1 SGHNT, CDR2 YYREEE (reference sequence). The CDR3 spells CASSSEGREHF. In DNA form, the CDR3 reads TGTGCCAGCAGCTCGGAGGGGCGGGAGCACTTC.

The CDR3 nucleotides are TGTGCCAGCAGCTATCCGGGACAGTCCTACGAGCAGTACTTC. This codes for CASSYPGQSYEQYF. The rearrangement links TRBV13 to TRBJ2-7; 7 nucleotides align to TRBD1. Germline V gene sequence: CDR1 PRHDT, CDR2 FYEKMQ (reference sequence). Trimming removed 4 bases from V and 1 base from J; junction bases left unmatched: 4. The CDR3 runs to 14 residues.

The V and J genes are TRBV6-2 or TRBV6-3 and TRBJ2-1, with 11 nucleotides matching TRBD2. The junction had 5 bases not matched to a gene; V was cut back by 1 base and J by 9 bases. The CDR3 is 15 amino acids. Germline-derived CDR1 and CDR2 are MNHEY and SVGEGT. CDR3 sequence (DNA): TGTGCCAGCAGTTACTTTAGCGGGGGGGCTGGTGAGCAGTTCTTC. Amino acids: CASSYFSGGAGEQFF.

This sequence joins TRBV18 and TRBJ2-7; 7 nucleotides agree with TRBD1. Looked up from germline, CDR1 is KGHSH and CDR2 is LQKENI. J was trimmed by 3 bases and V by 3 bases; bases with no gene match: 5. The CDR3 spans 14 residues. The CDR3 here is CASSPDREVYEQYF. CDR3 DNA sequence: TGTGCCAGCTCACCCGACAGGGAAGTCTACGAGCAGTACTTC.

This chain joins TRBV6-5 and TRBJ2-3; 8 bases match TRBD2. The length of the CDR3 is 12 residues. Germline V gene sequence: CDR1 MNHEY, CDR2 SVGAGI. With 7 bases clipped from V and 8 bases from J, the junction kept 5 bases outside the gene matches. The CDR3 bases are TGTGCCAGCAATCCGGGACTAGGTACGCAGTATTTT. Its translation is CASNPGLGTQYF.

The chain uses TRBV11-2 and TRBJ1-2; D remains unclear. Germline lookup yields CDR1 SGHAT and CDR2 FQNNGV. The CDR3 spans 14 residues. The V end was cut by 5 bases, the J end by 4 bases, with 14 bases between. The CDR3 spells CASSQEYSGYGYTF. In DNA, the CDR3 is TGTGCCAGCAGCCAAGAATACAGTGGCTATGGCTACACCTTC.

This clone was seen only a few times. The chain links TRBV27 to TRBJ2-5, with 8 bases identical to TRBD2. Germline loops: CDR1 MNHEY, CDR2 SMNVEV (reference sequence). Trimming at V came to 8 bases and at J to 2 bases, leaving 7 bases not matched to a gene. The length of the CDR3 is 14 residues. The CDR3, as DNA: TGTGCCAGCTCCCATCGGGGGGGTCAAGAGACCCAGTACTTC. It codes for CASSHRGGQETQYF.

The chain couples TRBV5-1 to TRBJ2-5; D is possibly TRBD1 (6 bases). Trimming cost V 4 bases and J 1 base, with 17 bases left between them. The CDR3 is made up of 16 amino acids. The germline gives CDR1 SGHRS, CDR2 YFSETQ. The CDR3 nucleotides read TGCGCCAGCAGCCCCCGGACAGCTATTCTCCAAGAGACCCAGTACTTC. It encodes CASSPRTAILQETQYF.

This rearrangement joins TRBV27 to TRBJ2-2; tentative D call: TRBD1 (5 bases). V gave up 5 bases and J gave up 1 base, with 8 bases separating them. The length of the CDR3 is 14 residues. In germline, CDR1 is MNHEY, CDR2 SMNVEV (reference sequence). The CDR3 nucleotides are TGTGCCAGCAGTGACAGACAGAACACCGGGGAGCTGTTTTTT. Its protein product is CASSDRQNTGELFF.

The chain employs TRBV3-1 (or the pseudogene TRBV3-2) and TRBJ2-1; D may be TRBD2 (5 bases). Deletions cut 0 bases from V and 6 bases from J, with 15 bases between. Germline V gives CDR1 LGHDT, CDR2 YNNKEL (reference sequence). This CDR3 is 16 amino acids long. The CDR3 DNA follows: TGTGCCAGCAGCCAAGATAGTGGACTCAGTATCAATGAGCAGTTCTTC. It specifies CASSQDSGLSINEQFF.

The chain combines TRBV5-1 with TRBJ2-7; TRBD2 might be the D (5 bases). V was cut by 4 bases and J by 1 base, with 21 bases left in between. The germline V gene has CDR1 SGHRS and CDR2 YFSETQ. CDR3 length equals 17 residues. This CDR3 reads CASSHTPSTIASYEQYF. The CDR3 region has the DNA TGCGCCAGCAGCCATACCCCGAGCACCATAGCGTCCTACGAGCAGTACTTC.

A note on this clone: At the DNA level, this CDR3 is encoded by other sequences in the same sample as well. This chain joins TRBV18 and TRBJ1-5; D perhaps matches TRBD1 (6 bases). Between the trimmed V and J ends, which lost 3 bases and 4 bases, there was a span of 10 bases. Germline V gives CDR1 KGHSH, CDR2 LQKENI. The CDR3 sequence is 14 residues long. The chain's CDR3 is CASSPQGSNQPQHF. Here the CDR3 DNA reads TGTGCCAGCTCACCCCAGGGGTCGAATCAGCCCCAGCATTTT.

This clone was seen only once. CDR3 sequence (DNA): TGCGCCAGCACCCCCCGACCAGGAGGCTCCTACGAGCAGTACTTC. This sequence encodes CASTPRPGGSYEQYF. The V call is TRBV5-1, the J call TRBJ2-7, with D perhaps matching TRBD2 (5 bases). CDR3 size: 15 residues. Trimming left V 6 bases short and J 0 bases short, with 16 bases between. The germline CDR1 and CDR2 sequences are SGHRS and YFSETQ.

The chain employs TRBV3-1 (or the pseudogene TRBV3-2) and TRBJ2-5, with TRBD2 identical over 9 bases. The CDR3 sequence is 16 residues long. Germline values: CDR1 LGHDT, CDR2 YNNKEL (reference sequence). J was trimmed by 5 bases and V by 2 bases; bases with no gene match: 9. The CDR3 DNA is TGTGCCAGCAGCCAACTGGCGGGGGGGCCTCGGGAGACCCAGTACTTC. Translating it yields CASSQLAGGPRETQYF.

This sequence joins TRBV2 and TRBJ2-3, with 11 nucleotides matching TRBD2. Germline trimming cut 6 bases from V and 2 bases from J; bases unmatched to any gene: 4. Germline V gene sequence: CDR1 SNHLY, CDR2 FYNNEI. This CDR3 is 15 amino acids long. DNA of the CDR3: TGTGCCAGCAGAGTTAGCGGGGGGGCCACAGATACGCAGTATTTT. This codes for CASRVSGGATDTQYF.

As DNA, the CDR3 is TGTGCCAGCAGCTGGACGTCGGGAGAGCAGTACTTC. As protein: CASSWTSGEQYF. This rearrangement joins TRBV7-9 to TRBJ2-7; the D gene is possibly TRBD2 (5 bases). Deletions cut 4 bases from V and 7 bases from J, with 11 bases between. The CDR3 totals 12 residues. Germline assignment: CDR1 SEHNR and CDR2 FQNEAQ (reference sequence).

The chain recombines TRBV5-8 with TRBJ2-7, with D possibly TRBD1 on 5 matching bases. Germline-derived CDR1 and CDR2 are SGHTS and YDEGEE. V lost 1 base and J lost 1, with 6 bases in between. This CDR3 comprises 13 residues. The CDR3 region is CASSLQGSYEQYF. The CDR3, as DNA: TGTGCCAGCAGCTTGCAGGGATCCTACGAGCAGTACTTC. The full variable domain, its missing parts supplied by reference TRBV5-8 and TRBJ2-7, is EAGVTQSPTHLIKTRGQQATLRCSPISGHTSVYWYQQALGLGLQFLLWYDEGEERNRGNFPPRFSGRQFPNYSSELNVNALELEDSALYLCASSLQGSYEQYFGPGTRLTVT.

The gene calls are TRBV6-5 and TRBJ1-4; a possible D gene is TRBD1 (6 bases). Per the germline V gene, CDR1 is MNHEY and CDR2 is SVGAGI. Trimming removed 8 bases at V and 10 bases at J, with 17 bases between. This CDR3 spans 13 amino acids. The CDR3 reads CASSEQGGGKLFF. The CDR3 nucleotides read TGTGCCAGCTCGGAACAGGGAGGGGGAAAACTGTTTTTT.